These T cell receptor beta chains were read from a single sample in a study of CD8+ T cells in alopecia areata. Sequencing was performed with immunoSEQ multiplex PCR; in TCRdb, only in-frame clones are kept and a portion is missing. The table records around 100,000 clones, around 59% of them present only once. Sequenced sample: CD4+ T cells sorted from blood. The receptors derive from a human donor in good health. Each CDR3 is given with its conserved first and last residue. The D gene is left open where the match is weak. Size values are once, few and many counts, or a class for expanded clones, and some rows have none.

J gene | D gene | V gene | clone size | CDR3 DNA | CDR3 protein
TRBJ2-1 | - | TRBV29-1 | few | TGCAGCGTTGTTCCCCTTAATGAGCAGTTCTTC | CSVVPLNEQFF
TRBJ1-6 | - | TRBV5-1 | - | TGCGCCAGCAGCTTGGGTCCCCCGGGGGACTCACCCCTCCACTTT | CASSLGPPGDSPLHF
TRBJ2-6 | - | TRBV19 | - | TGTGCCAGTAGTATTACTGGGGCCAACGTCCTGACTTTC | CASSITGANVLTF
TRBJ2-2 | - | TRBV2 | - | TGTGCCAGCGCGCTAGCGATCGGAGGTACCGGGGAGCTGTTTTTT | CASALAIGGTGELFF
TRBJ1-2 | - | TRBV21-1 | - | TGTGCCAGCGGCTCCCCTACCGGGACAGGGGGCCTCAACTATGGCTACACCTTC | CASGSPTGTGGLNYGYTF
TRBJ2-6 | - | TRBV5-1 | - | TGCGCCAGCAGCTTGGGGGAGTACTCTGGGGCCAACGTCCTGACTTTC | CASSLGEYSGANVLTF
TRBJ1-1 | - | TRBV30 | - | TGTGCCTGGAGTTACAGCTATGAAGCTTTCTTT | CAWSYSYEAFF
TRBJ1-2 | - | TRBV10-3 | many | TGTGCCATCAGTGAGCCACAGACAGGCGAATATGGCTACACCTTC | CAISEPQTGEYGYTF
TRBJ2-6 | TRBD1 | TRBV30 | - | TGTGCCGTACAGGGGTACTCTGGGGCCAACGTCCTGACTTTC | CAVQGYSGANVLTF
TRBJ2-7 | TRBD1 | TRBV30 | - | TGTGCCTGGAGTGGGGGACAGTCCTACGAGCAGTACTTC | CAWSGGQSYEQYF
TRBJ2-5 | TRBD2 | TRBV9 | - | TGTGCCAGCAGCGTGGGACTAGCGGAGCAAGAGACCCAGTACTTC | CASSVGLAEQETQYF
TRBJ1-6 | TRBD1 | TRBV4-1 | - | TGCGCCAGCAGCCAAACACCGGGACAGGGGGCGTCACCCCTCCACTTT | CASSQTPGQGASPLHF